This TCR beta chain was captured in a study of T-cell reconstitution after alpha-beta-depleted transplantation in children. With respect to this clonotype: Compared with germline, one end of the junction differs, possibly owing to a read error.

A TCRbeta library incorporating unique molecular identifiers was prepared. TCRdb re-called the PCR reads with MiXCR, one entry per CDR3 protein. The repertoire holds approximately 350,000 distinct CDR3 sequences, with about a tenth as singletons. The CDR3 contains 14 residues. Germline V CDR1 and CDR2: MNHEY, SMNVEV (reference sequence). The chain uses TRBV27 and TRBJ2-5, with TRBD2 matching 7 bases. This TCR came from a human donor who donated a stem cell graft to a child with acute lymphoblastic leukemia. The sequencing here drew on PBMCs from the stem cell graft donor, taken from the stem cell graft. The CDR3 nucleotides are TGTGCCAGCAGGCTTGGGGGGGACCATGAGACCCAGTACTTC. Encoded protein: CASRLGGDHETQYF.